The 25 T cell receptor beta chains reported below all come from one sample, sequenced in a study of CD8+ T cells in alopecia areata. RNA extraction was followed by reverse transcription into cDNA, which acted as the sequencing template. TCRdb's table, derived via immunoSEQ multiplex PCR, lists solely in-frame clones and lacks some. Singletons are absent from the sample, which has under 350,000 clones. Cells from pooled cutaneous lymph nodes were sorted by CD4, CD8alpha, NKG2D, NKG2ACE and other markers. Material for sequencing was CD4+ T cells sorted from a lymph node. These receptors were collected from a C3H/HeJ mouse with alopecia areata. This strain's MHC haplotype is H2-k.

On this clone itself: Genes here carry mouse names. The CDR3 end falls 4 residues outside the read, so it is completed with the germline J gene. The same CDR3 arises from other DNA sequences in this sample as well. The chain joins TRBV13-2 to TRBJ2-5; D unresolved. The CDR3 has 13 amino acids. Germline assignment: CDR1 NNHNN and CDR2 SYGAGS (reference sequence). Between the trimmed V and J ends, which lost 2 bases and 0 bases, there was a span of 4 bases. The DNA read from the CDR3 is TGTGCCAGCGGTGAGGGTAACCAAGAC. Its protein product is CASGEGNQD. The CDR3 as a whole reads CASGEGNQDTQYF.

Points on this clone: Gene names and germline refer to mouse. The sequence runs out 4 residues before the end of the CDR3; the remainder is reconstructed from the germline J gene. The rearrangement uses TRBV13-3 and TRBJ2-2; TRBD2 might be the D (5 bases). The CDR3 covers 15 residues. The germline V gene encodes CDR1 NNHDY and CDR2 SYVADS. V was pared by 2 bases and J by 1 base, with 9 bases between. This chain's CDR3 is CASSENWGNTGQLYF. The part of the CDR3 DNA that was read is TGTGCCAGCAGTGAAAATTGGGGAAACACCGGG. The full variable domain, in which reference TRBV13-3 and TRBJ2-2 provide the parts outside the CDR3, is EAAVTQSPRSKVAVTGGKVTLSCHQTNNHDYMYWYRQDTGHGLRLIHYSYVADSTEKGDIPDGYKASRPSQENFSLILELASLSQTAVYFCASSENWGNTGQLYFGEGSKLTVL.

A word on this clone: Gene names are mouse gene names. Partial CDR3 DNA: TGCACCTGCAGTGCAGATCGGACAGGTCGAAGTCAAAAC. Its protein is CTCSADRTGRSQN. The whole CDR3 is CTCSADRTGRSQNTLYF. The chain recombines TRBV1 with TRBJ2-4, with 7 bases that match TRBD1. The CDR3 extends 4 residues past the end of the read, so its final part is completed from the germline J gene. J gave up 0 bases and V 0 bases, and 6 bases lay outside the gene matches. The CDR3 is 17 amino acids. Germline V CDR1 and CDR2: NSQYPW, LRSPGD (reference sequence).

About this clone itself: Each gene name is a mouse one. The read comes to an end 4 residues before the CDR3 does, leaving the germline J gene to fill in the end. This chain joins TRBV19 and TRBJ2-1; perhaps TRBD1 as D (6 bases). V was shortened by 4 bases and J by 3 bases, with 8 bases between the two germline ends. Germline CDR1 is FNHDT and CDR2 is SITEND (reference sequence). The CDR3 spans 13 residues. This chain's CDR3 is CASSRRGYAEQFF. The covered CDR3 bases are TGTGCCAGCAGTCGCAGGGGCTATGCT. Using reference TRBV19 and TRBJ2-1 for the parts outside the CDR3, the full variable domain is GGIITQTPKFLIGQEGQKLTLKCQQNFNHDTMYWYRQDSGKGLRLIYYSITENDLQKGDLSEGYDASREKKSSFSLTVTSAQKNEMAVFLCASSRRGYAEQFFGPGTRLTVL.

On this clone itself: Genes and germline come from the mouse. Sequencing ends 4 residues short of the CDR3 end; the germline J gene provides the rest. Within the sample, other DNA sequences also encode this same CDR3. The chain has TRBV31 and TRBJ1-2, with D possibly being TRBD1 (6 bases). This CDR3 contains 14 residues. The V and J ends lost 1 base and 0 bases respectively, with 9 bases between them. The V gene's germline CDR1 is GKSSPN and CDR2 SITVG. CDR3 DNA, as far as it was read: TGTGCCTGGAGTCCGGGACAATCAAACTCC. Translation gives CAWSPGQSNS. The CDR3 in its entirety is CAWSPGQSNSDYTF.

The table lists this clone with a few counts. The gene names here belong to mouse. The DNA ends 4 residues before the CDR3 does, and the rest of the CDR3 is filled in from the germline J gene. The chain uses TRBV13-1 and TRBJ2-2; D might be TRBD1 (6 bases). The CDR3 contains 16 residues. Germline CDR1 and CDR2: NSHNY and SYGAGN. V lost 0 bases and J lost 1, with 10 bases in between. CDR3: CASSDEGTKNTGQLYF. CDR3 bases read: TGTGCCAGCAGTGATGAAGGGACAAAAAACACCGGG.

This clone was counted many times. The genes are named according to mouse. The sequenced fragment ends 4 residues before the CDR3 boundary, so the rest is inferred from the germline J gene. Other DNA sequences of this sample code for an identical CDR3. The J gene is TRBJ2-1, the V gene TRBV1; 8 nucleotides align to TRBD1. The V and J ends lost 0 bases and 3 bases, in that order; junction bases with no gene match: 1. CDR3 length: 15 residues. Germline CDR1 reads NSQYPW; CDR2 reads LRSPGD (reference sequence). The sequenced part of the CDR3 DNA is TGCACCTGCAGTGCAGAAACAGGGGGCTATGCT. It codes for CTCSAETGGYA. From start to end, the CDR3 is CTCSAETGGYAEQFF.

The sample holds a few counts of this clone. Gene and germline names: mouse. The sequenced fragment ends 4 residues before the CDR3 boundary, so the rest is inferred from the germline J gene. The chain combines TRBV31 with TRBJ2-5, with 8 bases aligning to TRBD2. Per germline, CDR1 GKSSPN and CDR2 SITVG. CDR3 length: 13 amino acids. The CDR3 is CAWSGGARDTQYF. The DNA read from the CDR3 is TGTGCCTGGAGTGGGGGGGCGCGGGAC.

Comment on this clone: Gene names and germline match the mouse. The sequence runs out 4 residues before the end of the CDR3; the remainder is reconstructed from the germline J gene. The V and J genes are TRBV13-2 and TRBJ2-1, with a weak D call TRBD2 (7 bases). V lost 0 bases to trimming and J lost 3 bases, with 10 bases between them. Germline CDR1 NNHNN, CDR2 SYGAGS (reference sequence). CDR3 length: 15 amino acids. CDR3 protein: CASGDGGAIYAEQFF. The covered CDR3 bases are TGTGCCAGCGGTGATGGGGGGGCCATCTATGCT.

Turning to this clone: Gene names and germline refer to mouse. The missing CDR3 end, 4 residues past where the read stops, is filled in from the germline J gene. This sequence joins TRBV5 and TRBJ2-7; 8 bases fit TRBD2. The length of the CDR3 is 17 residues. J gave up 0 bases and V 0 bases, and 7 bases lay outside the gene matches. The germline V gene has CDR1 LGHNA and CDR2 YNLKQL (reference sequence). Partial CDR3 DNA: TGTGCCAGCAGCCAAGATGAATTCTGGGGGGACTCCTAT. This gives the protein CASSQDEFWGDSY. The full CDR3 protein reads CASSQDEFWGDSYEQYF.

This clone was picked up a small number of times. Gene names are mouse gene names. The read terminates 4 residues before the CDR3 end, so the remaining end is supplied by the germline J gene. The sample has other DNA sequences that encode this CDR3 too. The chain combines TRBV5 with TRBJ1-1; 8 bases are shared with TRBD1. The CDR3 loop spans 15 amino acids. Per germline, CDR1 LGHNA and CDR2 YNLKQL (reference sequence). V was clipped by 4 bases and J by 1 base; unmatched bases: 5. The CDR3 bases that were read are TGTGCCAGCAGCCCCTCGGGGACAGGGAACACA. The encoded protein is CASSPSGTGNT. The CDR3 as a whole reads CASSPSGTGNTEVFF.

This clone was counted between two and nine times. Gene and germline names: mouse. The sequenced fragment ends 3 residues before the CDR3 boundary, so the rest is inferred from the germline J gene. The V and J genes are TRBV13-3 and TRBJ1-6; the D gene is possibly TRBD1 (6 bases). TRBJ1-6 is designated an ORF whose function remains uncertain. Germline CDR1 is NNHDY and CDR2 is SYVADS. The CDR3 covers 16 residues. The germline V and J ends were trimmed by 5 bases and 0 bases, with 12 bases remaining between them. The CDR3: CASSLRDNSYNSPLYF. The sequenced CDR3 bases are TGTGCCAGCAGCCTCCGGGACAATTCCTATAATTCGCCC.

This clone turned up a few times. Genes here carry mouse names. Read data end 4 residues before the CDR3 end; the end is taken from the germline J gene. This chain joins TRBV14 and TRBJ2-7; D remains unclear. Germline CDR1 and CDR2: SGHDT and FRDEAV. The CDR3 covers 12 residues. The CDR3 bases that were read are TGTGCCAGCAGTTTCGCGACTTAT. The encoded protein is CASSFATY. The full CDR3 protein reads CASSFATYEQYF.

This clone showed up just a few times. All gene names here are mouse names. The CDR3 is cut off 4 residues early in the read; its end comes from the germline J gene. The V call is TRBV5, the J call TRBJ2-3; D might be TRBD1 (5 bases). CDR1 and CDR2 (germline): LGHNA, YNLKQL (reference sequence). The CDR3 sequence is 16 residues long. V was cut by 0 bases and J by 0 bases, with 10 bases left in between. Incomplete CDR3 DNA: TGTGCCAGCAGCCAAGAAGTGGACACTAGTGCAGAA. Translated, it gives CASSQEVDTSAE. The CDR3 in full is CASSQEVDTSAETLYF.

With respect to this clone: The gene symbols are mouse symbols. The read stops 3 residues short of the end of the CDR3; the missing end is completed from the germline J gene. This chain joins TRBV14 and TRBJ1-6; TRBD1 matches 8 bases. TRBJ1-6 is filed as an ORF, its function uncertain. J gave up 7 bases and V 5 bases, and 8 bases lay outside the gene matches. Germline V gene sequence: CDR1 SGHDT, CDR2 FRDEAV. The CDR3 sequence is 15 residues long. CDR3 DNA, as far as it was read: TGTGCCAGCAGACAACCCGGGACAGGAAATTCGCCC. This gives the protein CASRQPGTGNSP. In full, the CDR3 is CASRQPGTGNSPLYF.

Comments on this clone: Here the gene names and germline are mouse. With the read ending 3 residues before the CDR3 end, the germline J gene is used to fill in that end. The V gene is TRBV21, the J gene TRBJ1-6, with D tentatively TRBD1 (6 bases). TRBV21 is an ORF; its function is uncertain. TRBJ1-6 is classed as an ORF, of uncertain function. The length of the CDR3 is 16 residues. Trimming stripped 2 bases from V and 4 bases from J, with 12 bases between. CDR3 bases read: TGTGCTAGCAGTCAAATGGGGACAAGATATAATTCGCCC. Its translation: CASSQMGTRYNSP. The full CDR3 is CASSQMGTRYNSPLYF.

As to this clone: Mouse gene names apply. The DNA ends 4 residues before the CDR3 does, and the rest of the CDR3 is filled in from the germline J gene. Additional DNA sequences in this sample encode the identical CDR3. The genes are TRBV19 and TRBJ1-2, with TRBD1 matching 7 bases. The junction had 4 bases not matched to a gene; V was cut back by 5 bases and J by 0 bases. The CDR3 is 14 amino acids. CDR1 and CDR2 from the germline V gene are FNHDT and SITEND (reference sequence). Incomplete CDR3 DNA: TGTGCCAGCAGCTCGGGGACAGCAAACTCC. Its translation is CASSSGTANS. The entire CDR3 protein is CASSSGTANSDYTF.

This clone was found many times. Germline and genes: mouse. The read halts 4 residues ahead of the CDR3 end, with the missing end drawn from the germline J gene. The sample carries other DNA sequences with the same CDR3. The V call is TRBV13-3, the J call TRBJ2-2; 8 bases line up with TRBD1. This CDR3 has 14 residues. Germline V lookup: CDR1 NNHDY, CDR2 SYVADS. J was trimmed by 4 bases and V by 5 bases; bases with no gene match: 4. The CDR3 region is CASRDRAGTGQLYF. The DNA read from the CDR3 is TGTGCCAGCAGGGACAGGGCCGGCACCGGG.

The table lists this clone with a few counts. The listed genes are named as in mouse. The read gets to within 4 residues of the CDR3 end, and the germline J gene fills in the rest. The chain employs TRBV4 and TRBJ2-1, with TRBD2 matching 8 bases. V shed 5 bases and J 3 bases; nucleotides not matched to a gene: 6. Germline CDR1 LGHDT, CDR2 YNNKQL (reference sequence). This CDR3 spans 15 amino acids. CDR3 loop: CASSPPGLGYAEQFF. CDR3 bases read: TGTGCCAGCAGCCCCCCTGGACTGGGCTATGCT.

In regard to this clone: The gene names given are mouse names. Read coverage stops 4 residues before the CDR3 terminus; the germline J gene supplies the remainder. The sample carries other DNA sequences with the same CDR3. This chain joins TRBV31 and TRBJ2-3; TRBD2 aligns across 10 bases. The CDR3 sequence is 16 residues long. V shed 1 base and J 0 bases; nucleotides not matched to a gene: 4. Germline V gene sequence: CDR1 GKSSPN, CDR2 SITVG. The CDR3 protein is CAWSPRTGGSAETLYF. The DNA read from the CDR3 is TGTGCCTGGAGTCCCCGGACTGGGGGTAGTGCAGAA.

Of note for this clone: Mouse germline and gene names are used. The read halts 4 residues ahead of the CDR3 end, with the missing end drawn from the germline J gene. V gene TRBV13-1 combines with J gene TRBJ2-3, with unresolved D. From germline, CDR1 is NSHNY and CDR2 SYGAGN. The CDR3 is made up of 13 amino acids. V was clipped by 6 bases and J by 0 bases, with 8 bases between them. The CDR3 loop reads CASTWSSAETLYF. CDR3 bases read: TGTGCCAGCACCTGGTCTAGTGCAGAA.

In its sample, this clone was seen a few times. These gene names are mouse names. The read finishes 4 residues shy of the CDR3 end, and the germline J gene is used to complete it. The sample contains more than one DNA sequence encoding this CDR3. The chain is built from TRBV1 and TRBJ2-7, with 13 positions matching TRBD2. Germline lookup yields CDR1 NSQYPW and CDR2 LRSPGD (reference sequence). The CDR3 has 14 amino acids. The sequenced CDR3 bases are TGCACCTGCAGTCCCGGGACTGGGGGGGAT. Translating gives CTCSPGTGGD. The full CDR3 sequence reads CTCSPGTGGDEQYF.

Comment on this clone: The listed genes are named as in mouse. Read coverage stops 4 residues before the CDR3 terminus; the germline J gene supplies the remainder. The rearrangement joins TRBV13-1 to TRBJ2-7, with TRBD1 identical over 7 bases. This CDR3 is built from 13 residues. The V segment lost 6 bases and the J segment 0 bases; nucleotides outside the gene matches: 3. CDR1 is NSHNY, CDR2 SYGAGN, per germline. The sequenced part of the CDR3 DNA is TGTGCCAGCAACCGGGACAGCTCCTAT. Translating gives CASNRDSSY. The CDR3 reads in full as CASNRDSSYEQYF.

As regards this clone: The genes and germline here are from mouse. From the germline J gene comes the end of the CDR3, since the read stops 4 residues before it. V gene TRBV13-1 combines with J gene TRBJ2-4; D is unresolved. V lost 4 bases and J 0 bases, leaving 9 bases between the germline ends. The CDR3 has 14 amino acids. CDR1 is NSHNY and CDR2 is SYGAGN in the germline V gene. Here the CDR3 reads CASSSFRSQNTLYF. Incomplete CDR3 DNA: TGTGCCAGCAGTAGTTTCAGAAGTCAAAAC.

This clone was picked up a small number of times. Gene names and germline match the mouse. The read finishes 4 residues shy of the CDR3 end, and the germline J gene is used to complete it. The gene calls are TRBV29 and TRBJ2-2, with 10 nucleotides matching TRBD1. The junction had 8 bases not matched to a gene; V was cut back by 7 bases and J by 6 bases. This CDR3 has 15 residues. Germline V CDR1 and CDR2: MSHET, SYDVDS. CDR3: CASTSGTGEPGQLYF. CDR3 DNA, as far as it was read: TGTGCTAGCACATCCGGGACAGGGGAACCCGGG.